This T cell receptor (beta chain) was captured in a study of cytomegalovirus exposure and HLA in healthy donors. As for the study in general: Under 90% of 350 to 400 genotyped donors fell in the Caucasian-associated ancestry cluster. The study, taken as a whole, reports: Sequencing had likely introduced a cluster of highly shared sequence variants as an artifact. As a later analysis showed, a missense DCLRE1C variant was linked to trimming of TCR beta V- and J-genes.

The PCR contained 60 Vbeta and 13 Jbeta primers. Clones were sequenced by immunoSEQ multiplex PCR, and TCRdb holds only the in-frame ones, with some missing. The sample table includes around 100,000 clones. CDR3 length: 17 residues. The ends were cut back, 1 base at V and 0 bases at J, with 14 bases in the middle. Germline V gene sequence: CDR1 LGHNA, CDR2 YSLEER. On this clone: The antigen is unknown.

J is TRBJ2-3 and V is TRBV4-3; no clear D. The receptor's source is a man aged 25-40 years in good health and CMV-seronegative. Source material: PBMCs. This chain's CDR3 is CASSQAGSRFSTDTQYF. The CDR3 nucleotides read TGCGCCAGCAGCCAAGCAGGTTCAAGGTTTAGCACAGATACGCAGTATTTT.